This entry lists 10 T cell receptor beta chains sequenced from one sample in a study of post-analysis software for immune sequencing data. The study's findings and limits: Patients had higher frequencies than controls of five TRBV segments, including TRBV5-6, TRBV5-1 and TRBV20-1.

Libraries were made from TCR beta cDNA, and they carried unique molecular identifiers. TCRdb processed the PCR reads anew with MiXCR; each CDR3 protein has one entry. The sample yields hundreds of thousands of distinct CDR3 sequences, 25% to 30% seen once. These receptors have no identified antigens. Input material: blood. The receptor set was obtained from a girl aged 10 to 17 with multiple sclerosis.

The sample holds a few counts of this clonotype. The rearrangement uses TRBV5-6 and TRBJ2-7; 9 bases align to TRBD1. Per germline, CDR1 SGHDT and CDR2 YYEEEE. CDR3 size: 16 residues. V lost 5 bases and J lost 1; bases outside the gene matches: 10. The DNA of the CDR3 is TGTGCCAGCAGTTCGGGGACAGGGAAGATGTCCTACGAGCAGTACTTC. Amino acid sequence: CASSSGTGKMSYEQYF. Full variable domain (rest looked up from reference TRBV5-6 and TRBJ2-7): DAGVTQSPTHLIKTRGQQVTLRCSPKSGHDTVSWYQQALGQGPQFIFQYYEEEERQRGNFPDRFSGHQFPNYSSELNVNALLLGDSALYLCASSSGTGKMSYEQYFGPGTRLTVT.

The chain carries TRBV28 and TRBJ2-7, with 8 bases fitting TRBD1. V trimming: 4 bases; J trimming: 5 bases; junction bases outside the gene matches: 4. The CDR3 is 13 amino acids. Germline lookup yields CDR1 MDHEN and CDR2 SYDVKM. CDR3 protein: CASSSGGDHEQYF. As DNA, the CDR3 is TGTGCCAGCAGTTCAGGGGGCGACCACGAGCAGTACTTC.

This clonotype was seen a handful of times. J is TRBJ2-5 and V is TRBV21-1; the table's TRBD1 call for D was not verified on the DNA. TRBV21-1 is an annotated pseudogene. The CDR3 loop spans 16 amino acids. CDR3 residues: CASSAYRDRVAETQYF. CDR3 DNA sequence: TGTGCCAGCAGCGCCTACCGGGACAGGGTTGCAGAGACCCAGTACTTC.

The genes are TRBV20-1 and TRBJ2-1, with 12 bases aligning to TRBD1. Germline CDR1 DFQATT, CDR2 SNEGSKA (reference sequence). The CDR3 is made up of 15 amino acids. Trimming took 6 bases from V and 9 from J; bases not matched to a gene: 12. The CDR3 spells CSANDRDRGRSEQFF. Here the CDR3 DNA reads TGCAGTGCAAACGACCGGGACAGGGGGCGGAGTGAGCAGTTCTTC.

The chain joins TRBV6-4 to TRBJ1-2; D is uncertain. Trimming cost V 3 bases and J 6 bases, with 8 bases left between them. This CDR3 region has 12 residues. The germline gives CDR1 MRHNA, CDR2 SNTAGT. CDR3 sequence (DNA): TGTGCCAGCAGTGAGCAGCCCGATGGCTACACCTTC. It yields the protein CASSEQPDGYTF.

This chain connects TRBV5-5 to TRBJ2-5; 10 bases agree with TRBD2. The ends lost 1 base at V and 4 bases at J; junction bases unmatched: 10. The germline V gene encodes CDR1 SGHKS and CDR2 YYEKEE (reference sequence). The CDR3 is 17 amino acids. CDR3 sequence (DNA): TGTGCCAGCAGCTTGCGGTTAGCGGGAGGCACTGTAGAGACCCAGTACTTC. As protein: CASSLRLAGGTVETQYF.

The V call is TRBV12-3 or TRBV12-4, the J call TRBJ2-2; D unresolved. Trimming removed 5 bases from V and 0 bases from J, with 22 bases in between. The CDR3 sequence is 19 residues long. The CDR3 coding sequence is TGTGCCAGCAGTCTCCCGCTTACCAGACTGACCACGAACACCGGGGAGCTGTTTTTT. Translating gives CASSLPLTRLTTNTGELFF.

This clonotype was detected a few times. The rearrangement uses TRBV6-6 and TRBJ1-1; the match to TRBD1 covers 8 bases. The CDR3 consists of 17 residues. J was trimmed by 3 bases and V by 4 bases; bases with no gene match: 13. Germline CDR1 MNHNY, CDR2 SVGAGI (reference sequence). CDR3 nucleotides: TGTGCCAGCAGTTCCCCGGACAGGGATCTTGTATACACTGAAGCTTTCTTT. Amino acids: CASSSPDRDLVYTEAFF.

Comment on this clonotype: It may be a read error: a sequence one base away is much more abundant. This sequence joins TRBV5-6 and TRBJ1-5; a possible D gene is TRBD1 (6 bases). The CDR3 runs 13 residues. CDR1 and CDR2 (germline): SGHDT, YYEEEE. The CDR3 sequence: CAGSRGQYQPQHF. Here the CDR3 DNA reads TGTGCCGGCAGCAGAGGACAGTATCAGCCCCAGCATTTT.

This CDR3 reads CAIRQTADNEQFF. In nucleotides, the CDR3 is TGTGCCATCAGGCAGACAGCGGACAATGAGCAGTTCTTC. The genes are TRBV10-3 and TRBJ2-1; D may correspond to TRBD1 or TRBD2 (5 bases each). The germline V and J ends were trimmed by 6 bases and 5 bases, with 11 bases remaining between them. Germline V CDR1 and CDR2: ENHRY, SYGVKD. The CDR3 loop spans 13 amino acids.